This T cell receptor beta chain was identified during a study of immune evolution from preneoplasia to lung adenocarcinoma. Study as a whole: HLA loss of heterozygosity: roughly 7.5% AIS, about 15% MIA, 30% to 35% ADC, none AAH. Study-wide points: From normal lung to invasive adenocarcinoma, top clone frequencies appeared to decrease.

Details on this clone: What it binds is not known.

The CDR3 runs to 17 residues. Trimming pared 0 bases from V and 3 bases from J, leaving 15 bases between. Germline V CDR1 and CDR2: SGHAT, FQNNGV. Two lung cancer pathologists independently confirmed each histologic diagnosis. Using immunoSEQ multiplex PCR, the repertoire was profiled, and TCRdb retains in-frame clones only, with some absent. The profile shows tens of thousands of clones, more than 60% of them singletons. Sequencing used FFPE invasive lung adenocarcinoma tissue. The clonotype comes from a person aged 55-75 years with lung adenocarcinoma. V usage is TRBV11-2 and J usage is TRBJ2-1; the D gene is possibly TRBD2 (6 bases). CDR3 nucleotide sequence: TGTGCCAGCAGCTTAGATCGTTGGCGGGGTGACTACAATGAGCAGTTCTTC. Translating gives CASSLDRWRGDYNEQFF.